The 9 T cell receptor beta chains below all came from one sample that was sequenced in a study of human T cells and chemical hapten exposure. Each CDR3 protein gets one entry after TCRdb re-called the RACE reads with MiXCR. The sample has about 99,000 distinct CDR3 sequences, roughly an eighth seen once; the top ten hold over 2%. Time point indicated: patch test 1, 2 weeks after DPC sensitization. Treatment noted: therapeutic diphenylcyclopropenone sensitization with weekly scalp DPC. Sample: whole blood, taken in connection with sensitization to the hapten diphenylcyclopropenone (DPC). The receptors shown here come from a woman in her thirties or forties with alopecia areata. Some clones in this sample may be carry-over from other donors' samples.

The V gene is TRBV18, the J gene TRBJ2-1; 11 nucleotides align to TRBD2. The germline V gene encodes CDR1 KGHSH and CDR2 LQKENI. The CDR3 has 15 residues. The junction had 4 bases not matched to a gene; V was cut back by 4 bases and J by 5 bases. The CDR3 nucleotides are TGTGCCAGCTCACAGAGACTAGCGGGAAACAATGAGCAGTTCTTC. This sequence encodes CASSQRLAGNNEQFF.

V and J are TRBV28 and TRBJ1-1; D is uncertain. CDR3 length: 14 amino acids. The germline V and J ends were trimmed by 2 bases and 2 bases, with 9 bases remaining between them. Germline CDR1 and CDR2: MDHEN and SYDVKM. The CDR3 region is CASSLGVFNTEAFF. CDR3 bases: TGTGCCAGCAGTTTAGGGGTTTTCAACACTGAAGCTTTCTTT.

V is TRBV11-2 and J is TRBJ2-7, with 8 bases that match TRBD2. V lost 1 base to trimming and J lost 7 bases; unmatched junction nucleotides: 12. Germline loops: CDR1 SGHAT, CDR2 FQNNGV. The CDR3 extends over 16 amino acids. This CDR3 is CASSLGASGPYGEQYF. CDR3 DNA: TGTGCCAGCAGCTTAGGGGCTAGCGGGCCCTATGGAGAGCAGTACTTC.

This sequence joins TRBV28 and TRBJ2-7; the D is unclear. The germline V and J ends were trimmed by 4 bases and 4 bases, with 11 bases remaining between them. There are 13 residues in the CDR3. Germline CDR1 reads MDHEN; CDR2 reads SYDVKM. The CDR3 spells CASSSTPSYEQYF. The CDR3 DNA reads TGTGCCAGCAGTTCAACTCCTAGTTACGAGCAGTACTTC.

The rearrangement links TRBV6-2 or TRBV6-3 to TRBJ2-7; weak D call: TRBD2 (5 bases). The germline V gene encodes CDR1 MNHEY and CDR2 SVGEGT. This CDR3 is 17 amino acids long. V was pared by 0 bases and J by 2 bases, with 17 bases between. The chain's CDR3 is CASSYSNRKDFTYEQYF. Here the CDR3 DNA reads TGTGCCAGCAGTTACTCAAACCGGAAGGACTTTACCTACGAGCAGTACTTC.

The chain is built from TRBV9 and TRBJ2-7; 10 bases are shared with TRBD1. Germline CDR1 is SGDLS and CDR2 is YYNGEE. The ends lost 3 bases at V and 3 bases at J; junction bases unmatched: 3. CDR3 length: 14 amino acids. The DNA of the CDR3 is TGTGCCAGCAGCGCCCGGACAGGGGGCTACGAGCAGTACTTC. It codes for CASSARTGGYEQYF.

DNA for the CDR3: TGTGCCAGCAGTGTTAATAGCGGGAGCACAGATACGCAGTATTTT. It translates to CASSVNSGSTDTQYF. This chain connects TRBV6-4 to TRBJ2-3; TRBD2 agrees at 7 bases. Trimming took 4 bases from V and 0 from J; bases not matched to a gene: 4. This CDR3 region has 15 residues. CDR1 and CDR2 from the germline V gene are MRHNA and SNTAGT.

This clonotype was counted at least ten times. The chain carries TRBV28 and TRBJ2-6, with 9 bases that match TRBD1. V was clipped by 2 bases and J by 0 bases; unmatched bases: 5. Germline V gene data show CDR1 as MDHEN and CDR2 as SYDVKM. The length of the CDR3 is 18 residues. The CDR3 loop reads CASSLGWTGVSGANVLTF. In DNA form, the CDR3 reads TGTGCCAGCAGTTTAGGATGGACAGGGGTCTCTGGGGCCAACGTCCTGACTTTC.

The table lists this clonotype with a few counts. V and J are TRBV28 and TRBJ2-5; 11 bases agree with TRBD1. This CDR3 region has 16 residues. Germline V lookup: CDR1 MDHEN, CDR2 SYDVKM. The V segment lost 3 bases and the J segment 1 base; nucleotides outside the gene matches: 4. The CDR3 spells CASSFTGTGGQETQYF. In DNA, the CDR3 is TGTGCCAGCAGTTTTACCGGGACAGGGGGCCAAGAGACCCAGTACTTC.